These T cell receptor beta chains were read from a single sample in a study of cytomegalovirus exposure and HLA in healthy donors. Using immunoSEQ multiplex PCR, the repertoire was profiled, and TCRdb retains in-frame clones only, with some absent. The sample includes around 75,000 clones. The sample comprised PBMCs. The receptor set was obtained from a man in his fifties or sixties in good health and CMV-seropositive. CDR3s include the opening cysteine and the closing phenylalanine or tryptophan. D genes are given only for firm matches.

J gene	D gene	V gene	CDR3 protein	CDR3 DNA
TRBJ2-3	.	TRBV7-9	CASSLVSGRADTQYF	TGTGCCAGCAGCTTAGTCTCGGGTCGGGCAGATACGCAGTATTTT
TRBJ2-1	.	TRBV5-1	CASSSDRDFTYNEQFF	TGCGCCAGCAGCTCAGACCGGGACTTCACCTACAATGAGCAGTTCTTC
TRBJ2-7	.	TRBV7-9	CASSPMGSSYEQYF	TGTGCCAGCAGCCCGATGGGGAGCTCCTACGAGCAGTACTTC
TRBJ1-2	.	TRBV19	CASSPGGLYGYTF	TGTGCCAGTAGTCCCGGAGGGCTCTATGGCTACACCTTC
TRBJ2-6	.	TRBV9	CASSSDRPSSGANVLTF	TGTGCCAGCAGCTCGGACAGACCCAGCTCTGGGGCCAACGTCCTGACTTTC
TRBJ2-3	TRBD2	TRBV19	CVSSKLEGLAVSTDTQYF	TGTGTTTCCAGCAAGTTGGAGGGTCTAGCGGTTAGCACAGATACGCAGTATTTT
TRBJ2-7	TRBD2	TRBV28	CASSSIRTSGSIRSYEQYF	TGTGCCAGCAGTTCGATAAGGACTAGCGGGAGTATCAGGTCCTACGAGCAGTACTTC
TRBJ2-3	TRBD2	TRBV5-4	CASSTGTSHSTDTQYF	TGTGCCAGCAGCACGGGGACTAGTCACAGCACAGATACGCAGTATTTT
TRBJ2-3	TRBD2	TRBV19	CASSLAGDGEYPTQYF	TGTGCCAGTAGCCTGGCGGGGGACGGAGAGTACCCTACGCAGTATTTT
TRBJ1-6	.	TRBV7-9	CASSSSGQGSSPLHF	TGTGCCAGCAGCTCCTCAGGGCAGGGTAGTTCACCCCTCCACTTT